This TCR beta chain was retrieved from a study of cytomegalovirus exposure and HLA in healthy donors. Overall study results and limits: Both high specificity and high sensitivity reportedly marked the classifier's diagnosis of cytomegalovirus status. Reports state that TCR beta sequences accurately predicted most subjects' HLA-A and HLA-B alleles. In a later analysis, common viral pathogens appeared linked to several of the most significant clusters.

The junction had 6 bases not matched to a gene; V was cut back by 4 bases and J by 7 bases. This CDR3 region has 14 residues. Germline values: CDR1 MGHRA, CDR2 YSYEKL. PCR used 60 Vbeta primers and 13 Jbeta primers. As processed by the authors: As a later analysis found, there were 70 million to 100 million unique TCR beta chains, of which approximately 10 million were shared. Some clones are missing from TCRdb's copy, which holds only in-frame ones; the method was immunoSEQ multiplex PCR. That table furnishes V, J and clone size, whereas the DNA furnished D and trimming. The sample lists 100,000 to 120,000 clones, 75% to 90% seen once, with 6% to 8% in the top ten. As regards this clone: Its antigen is not known.

This chain links TRBV4-1 with TRBJ2-7, with 11 bases aligning to TRBD1. This TCR came from a man aged 25 to 40 in good health and CMV-seropositive. Sequences were obtained from PBMCs. The CDR3 loop is CASSLGQGAQEQYF. CDR3 in DNA: TGCGCCAGCAGCCTCGGACAGGGGGCACAAGAGCAGTACTTC.